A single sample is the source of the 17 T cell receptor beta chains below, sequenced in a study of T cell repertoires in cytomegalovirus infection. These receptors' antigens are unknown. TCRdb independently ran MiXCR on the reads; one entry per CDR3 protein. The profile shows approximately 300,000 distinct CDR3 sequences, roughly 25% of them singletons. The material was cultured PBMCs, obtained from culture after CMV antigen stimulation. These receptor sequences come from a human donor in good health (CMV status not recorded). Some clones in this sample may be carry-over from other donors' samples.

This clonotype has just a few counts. The CDR3 coding sequence is TGTGCCAGCAGTTTACCTCCTCCGGGGCCCTTAGTCCTCGATGAGCAGTTCTTC. This gives the protein CASSLPPPGPLVLDEQFF. J is TRBJ2-1 and V is TRBV27; D is tentatively TRBD1 or TRBD2 (5 bases each). V was clipped by 2 bases and J by 8 bases, with 25 bases between them. The CDR3 extends over 18 amino acids. CDR1 MNHEY and CDR2 SMNVEV come from the germline V gene (reference sequence).

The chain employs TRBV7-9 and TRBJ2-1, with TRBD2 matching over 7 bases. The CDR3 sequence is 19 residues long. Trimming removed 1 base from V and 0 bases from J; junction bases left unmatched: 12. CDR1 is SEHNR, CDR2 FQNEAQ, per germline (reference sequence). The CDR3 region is CASSLEGGGRPSSYNEQFF. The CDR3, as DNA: TGTGCCAGCAGCTTAGAAGGCGGGGGACGCCCCTCCTCCTACAATGAGCAGTTCTTC.

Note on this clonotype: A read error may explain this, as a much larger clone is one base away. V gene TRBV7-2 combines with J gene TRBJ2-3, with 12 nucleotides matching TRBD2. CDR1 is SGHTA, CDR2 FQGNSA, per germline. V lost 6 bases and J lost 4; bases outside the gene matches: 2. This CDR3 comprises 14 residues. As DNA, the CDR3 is TGTGCCAGCAGGACTAGCGGGAGCTCAGATACGCAGTATTTT. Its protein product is CASRTSGSSDTQYF.

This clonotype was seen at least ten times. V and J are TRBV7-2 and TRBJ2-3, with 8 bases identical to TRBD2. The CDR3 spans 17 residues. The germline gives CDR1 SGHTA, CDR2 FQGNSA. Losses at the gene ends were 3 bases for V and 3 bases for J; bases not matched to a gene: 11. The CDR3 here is CASSFRGLGTLTDTQYF. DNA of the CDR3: TGTGCCAGCAGCTTCCGGGGACTAGGGACCCTTACAGATACGCAGTATTTT.

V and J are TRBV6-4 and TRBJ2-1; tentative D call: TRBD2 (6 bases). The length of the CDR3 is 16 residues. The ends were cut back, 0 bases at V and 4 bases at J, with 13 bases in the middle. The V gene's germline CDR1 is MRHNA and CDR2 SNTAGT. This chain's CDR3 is CASSDSKASAYNEQFF. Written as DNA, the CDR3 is TGTGCCAGCAGTGACTCGAAGGCTAGCGCTTACAATGAGCAGTTCTTC.

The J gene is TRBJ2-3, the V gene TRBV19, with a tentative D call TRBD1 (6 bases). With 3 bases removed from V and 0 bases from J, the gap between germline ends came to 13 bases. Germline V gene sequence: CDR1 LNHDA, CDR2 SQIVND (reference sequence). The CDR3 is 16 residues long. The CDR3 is CASSIEGGGSTDTQYF. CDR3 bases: TGTGCCAGTAGTATCGAGGGTGGGGGCAGCACAGATACGCAGTATTTT. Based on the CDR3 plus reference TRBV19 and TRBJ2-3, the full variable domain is DGGITQSPKYLFRKEGQNVTLSCEQNLNHDAMYWYRQDPGQGLRLIYYSQIVNDFQKGDIAEGYSVSREKKESFPLTVTSAQKNPTAFYLCASSIEGGGSTDTQYFGPGTRLTVL.

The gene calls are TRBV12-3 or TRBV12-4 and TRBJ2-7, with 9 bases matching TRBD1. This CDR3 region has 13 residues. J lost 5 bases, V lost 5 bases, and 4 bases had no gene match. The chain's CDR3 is CASSPDRGHEQYF. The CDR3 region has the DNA TGTGCCAGCAGTCCGGACAGGGGCCACGAGCAGTACTTC.

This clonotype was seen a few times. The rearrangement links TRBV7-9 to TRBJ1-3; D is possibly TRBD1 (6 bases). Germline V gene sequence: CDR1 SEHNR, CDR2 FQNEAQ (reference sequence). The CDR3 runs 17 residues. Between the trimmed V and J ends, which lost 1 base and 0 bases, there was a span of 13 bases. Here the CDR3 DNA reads TGTGCCAGCAGCTTAGGAGCCGGACAGATCTCTGGAAACACCATATATTTT. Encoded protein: CASSLGAGQISGNTIYF.

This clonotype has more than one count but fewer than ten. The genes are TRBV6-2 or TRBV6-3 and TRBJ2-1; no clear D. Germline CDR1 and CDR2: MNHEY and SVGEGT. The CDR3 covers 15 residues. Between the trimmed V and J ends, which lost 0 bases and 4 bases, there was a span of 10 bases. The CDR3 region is CASSYSTPPYNEQFF. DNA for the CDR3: TGTGCCAGCAGTTACTCGACCCCTCCGTACAATGAGCAGTTCTTC.

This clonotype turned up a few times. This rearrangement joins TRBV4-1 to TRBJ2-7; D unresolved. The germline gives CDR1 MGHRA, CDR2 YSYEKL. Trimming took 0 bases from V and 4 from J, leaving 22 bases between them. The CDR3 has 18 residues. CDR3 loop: CASSQDPLPRNGVYEQYV. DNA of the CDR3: TGCGCCAGCAGCCAAGACCCACTGCCACGAAATGGGGTTTACGAGCAGTACGTC.

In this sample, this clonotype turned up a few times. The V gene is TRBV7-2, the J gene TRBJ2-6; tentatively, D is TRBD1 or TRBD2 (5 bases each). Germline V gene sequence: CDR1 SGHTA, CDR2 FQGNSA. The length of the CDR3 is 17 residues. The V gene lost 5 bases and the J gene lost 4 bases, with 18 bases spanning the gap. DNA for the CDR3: TGTGCCAGCAGCCCCGGGGAAGGGGTGAACGGGGCCAACGTCCTGACTTTC. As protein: CASSPGEGVNGANVLTF.

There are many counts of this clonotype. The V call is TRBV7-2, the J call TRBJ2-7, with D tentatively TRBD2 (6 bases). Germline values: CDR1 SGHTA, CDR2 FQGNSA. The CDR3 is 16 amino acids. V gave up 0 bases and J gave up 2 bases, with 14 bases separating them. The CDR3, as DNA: TGTGCCAGCAGCTTAGCGGTAGCGGACCCTCCCTACGAGCAGTACGTC. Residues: CASSLAVADPPYEQYV.

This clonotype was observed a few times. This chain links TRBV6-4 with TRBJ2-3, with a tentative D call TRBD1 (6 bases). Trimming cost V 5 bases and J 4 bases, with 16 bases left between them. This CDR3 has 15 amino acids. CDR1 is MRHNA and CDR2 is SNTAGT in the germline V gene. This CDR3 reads CASSTGGASADTQYF. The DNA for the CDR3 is TGTGCCAGCAGTACTGGGGGCGCATCAGCAGATACGCAGTATTTT.

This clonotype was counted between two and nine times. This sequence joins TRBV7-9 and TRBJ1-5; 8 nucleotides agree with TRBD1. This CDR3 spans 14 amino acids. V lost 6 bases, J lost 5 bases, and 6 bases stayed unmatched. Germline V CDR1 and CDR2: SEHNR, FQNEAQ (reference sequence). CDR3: CASSSDRGDQPQHF. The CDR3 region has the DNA TGTGCCAGCAGTTCCGACAGGGGCGATCAGCCCCAGCATTTT.

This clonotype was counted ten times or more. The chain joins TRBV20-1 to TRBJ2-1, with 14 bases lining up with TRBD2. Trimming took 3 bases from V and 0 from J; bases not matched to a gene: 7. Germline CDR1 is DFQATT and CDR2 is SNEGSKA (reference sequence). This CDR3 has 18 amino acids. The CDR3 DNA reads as TGCAGTGCTAGGGGACTAGCGGGAGAAGTCGGCTCCTACAATGAGCAGTTCTTC. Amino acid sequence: CSARGLAGEVGSYNEQFF.

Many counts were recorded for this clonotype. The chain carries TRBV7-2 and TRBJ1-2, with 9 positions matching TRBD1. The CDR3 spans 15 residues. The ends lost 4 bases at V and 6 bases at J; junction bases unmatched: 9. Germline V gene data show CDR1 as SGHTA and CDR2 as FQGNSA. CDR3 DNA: TGTGCCAGCAGCTCCAGACAGGGGGGATTCAATGGCTACACCTTC. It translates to CASSSRQGGFNGYTF.

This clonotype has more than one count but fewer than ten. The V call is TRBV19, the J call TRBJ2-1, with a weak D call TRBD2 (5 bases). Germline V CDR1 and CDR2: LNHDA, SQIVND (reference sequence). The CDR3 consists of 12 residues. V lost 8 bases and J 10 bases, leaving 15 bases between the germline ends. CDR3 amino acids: CASSEGHEEQFF. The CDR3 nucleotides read TGTGCCAGTTCCGAGGGCCACGAGGAGCAGTTCTTC. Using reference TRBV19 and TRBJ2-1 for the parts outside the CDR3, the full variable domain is DGGITQSPKYLFRKEGQNVTLSCEQNLNHDAMYWYRQDPGQGLRLIYYSQIVNDFQKGDIAEGYSVSREKKESFPLTVTSAQKNPTAFYLCASSEGHEEQFFGPGTRLTVL.